This entry lists 28 T cell receptor beta chains sequenced from one sample in a study of blood T cell repertoires in COVID-19. The table came from immunoSEQ multiplex PCR; TCRdb's copy has only in-frame clones and leaves some out. The table has 280,000 or so clones, roughly 86% seen once. Material: peripheral blood. The receptors here all came from a woman between 25 and 40 years old who had recovered from COVID-19.

V is TRBV5-6 and J is TRBJ2-7, with 7 bases aligning to TRBD2. The junction had 8 bases not matched to a gene; V was cut back by 0 bases and J by 5 bases. Germline values: CDR1 SGHDT, CDR2 YYEEEE. The CDR3 extends over 15 amino acids. The CDR3 region is CASSLAASGRDEQYF. The CDR3 coding sequence is TGTGCCAGCAGCTTGGCAGCTAGCGGAAGGGACGAGCAGTACTTC.

The rearrangement joins TRBV7-2 to TRBJ1-3, with TRBD1 as a possible D gene (5 bases). Per the germline V gene, CDR1 is SGHTA and CDR2 is FQGNSA. Trimming shortened V by 5 bases and J by 2 bases, and 10 bases separated the two germline ends. CDR3 length equals 14 residues. The CDR3 nucleotides are TGTGCCAGCAGCCTTCAGGGAACTGGAAACACCATATATTTT. Translating it yields CASSLQGTGNTIYF. The complete variable domain, with remaining parts taken from reference TRBV7-2 and TRBJ1-3, reads GAGVSQSPSNKVTEKGKDVELRCDPISGHTALYWYRQSLGQGLEFLIYFQGNSAPDKSGLPSDRFSAERTGGSVSTLTIQRTQQEDSAVYLCASSLQGTGNTIYFGEGSWLTVV.

The J gene is TRBJ2-7, the V gene TRBV6-5, with 11 bases lining up with TRBD1. Unmatched junction bases numbered 4, after V lost 2 bases and J lost 4 bases. CDR3 size: 15 residues. The germline CDR1 and CDR2 sequences are MNHEY and SVGAGI. The CDR3: CASSYAGTGGYEQYF. CDR3 bases: TGTGCCAGCAGTTACGCCGGGACAGGGGGATACGAGCAGTACTTC.

V usage is TRBV10-3 and J usage is TRBJ2-3, with 13 bases aligning to TRBD2. The germline gives CDR1 ENHRY, CDR2 SYGVKD. CDR3 length equals 15 residues. V trimming: 6 bases; J trimming: 0 bases; junction bases outside the gene matches: 0. CDR3 in amino acids: CAIRGLAGSTDTQYF. In DNA, the CDR3 is TGTGCCATCAGGGGACTAGCGGGGAGCACAGATACGCAGTATTTT.

This chain joins TRBV19 and TRBJ2-1, with D possibly being TRBD2 (6 bases). The V end was cut by 0 bases, the J end by 6 bases, with 12 bases between. Germline loops: CDR1 LNHDA, CDR2 SQIVND (reference sequence). This CDR3 region has 15 residues. The CDR3 loop reads CASSIDLSGGNEQFF. The DNA for the CDR3 is TGTGCCAGTAGTATAGATCTTTCCGGGGGCAATGAGCAGTTCTTC.

This clone has only a few counts. The chain combines TRBV15 with TRBJ2-5; tentative D call: TRBD2 (6 bases). The germline gives CDR1 LNHNV, CDR2 YYDKDF (reference sequence). The CDR3 is 13 residues long. V dropped 3 bases and J dropped 2 bases, with 7 bases sitting between them. CDR3 loop: CATSRRGQETQYF. CDR3 in DNA: TGTGCCACCAGCAGGCGGGGACAAGAGACCCAGTACTTC.

The chain uses TRBV7-9 and TRBJ2-5; D possibly corresponds to TRBD1 (6 bases). Between the trimmed V and J ends, which lost 3 bases and 3 bases, there was a span of 8 bases. The V gene's germline CDR1 is SEHNR and CDR2 FQNEAQ (reference sequence). The CDR3 spans 13 residues. CDR3 residues: CASSFSGEETQYF. The DNA for the CDR3 is TGTGCCAGCAGCTTTTCAGGGGAAGAGACCCAGTACTTC.

The V and J genes are TRBV27 and TRBJ2-1; the D gene is possibly TRBD1 (6 bases). Germline V gives CDR1 MNHEY, CDR2 SMNVEV (reference sequence). The CDR3 spans 12 residues. The V end was cut by 3 bases, the J end by 8 bases, with 8 bases between. The CDR3: CASSFRQDEQFF. The CDR3 bases are TGTGCCAGCAGTTTCAGACAGGATGAGCAGTTCTTC.

CDR3 region: CASSQRGGTEAFF. CDR3 nucleotide sequence: TGTGCCAGCAGTCAGCGAGGAGGCACTGAAGCTTTCTTT. V gene TRBV6-4 combines with J gene TRBJ1-1; no reliable D call. Germline values: CDR1 MRHNA, CDR2 SNTAGT. The CDR3 has 13 amino acids. V was trimmed by 5 bases and J by 4 bases, leaving 11 bases between them.

The chain recombines TRBV5-4 with TRBJ2-1; D is possibly TRBD2 (5 bases). Deletions cut 4 bases from V and 6 bases from J, with 8 bases between. CDR3 length: 12 amino acids. Germline V gene data show CDR1 as SGHNT and CDR2 as YYREEE (reference sequence). The CDR3 protein is CASSKGSNEQFF. DNA for the CDR3: TGTGCCAGCAGCAAAGGGAGCAATGAGCAGTTCTTC.

The rearrangement joins TRBV27 to TRBJ1-5, with D uncertain. Deletions cut 3 bases from V and 7 bases from J, with 10 bases between. Germline-derived CDR1 and CDR2 are MNHEY and SMNVEV (reference sequence). The CDR3 extends over 13 amino acids. CDR3 coding DNA: TGTGCCAGCAGTTTGTGGGGAGCCCAGCCCCAGCATTTT. This gives the protein CASSLWGAQPQHF.

In its sample, this clone was seen a few times. The chain couples TRBV6-1 to TRBJ1-5; 7 bases fit TRBD1. From germline, CDR1 is MNHNS and CDR2 SASEGT. The V segment lost 5 bases and the J segment 5 bases; nucleotides outside the gene matches: 6. This CDR3 contains 14 residues. The CDR3 bases are TGTGCCAGCAGTTTCGGGCAGGGGGATCAGCCCCAGCATTTT. Translating it yields CASSFGQGDQPQHF.

V gene TRBV9 combines with J gene TRBJ2-7, with a weak D call TRBD2 (6 bases). CDR1 and CDR2 from the germline V gene are SGDLS and YYNGEE. Trimming cost V 4 bases and J 7 bases, with 18 bases left between them. The CDR3 contains 14 residues. The CDR3 is CASSRDSGKEEQYF. CDR3 bases: TGTGCCAGCAGCCGGGACTCCGGTAAAGAAGAGCAGTACTTC. Based on the CDR3 plus reference TRBV9 and TRBJ2-7, the full variable domain is DSGVTQTPKHLITATGQRVTLRCSPRSGDLSVYWYQQSLDQGLQFLIQYYNGEERAKGNILERFSAQQFPDLHSELNLSSLELGDSALYFCASSRDSGKEEQYFGPGTRLTVT.

The chain couples TRBV20-1 to TRBJ1-1; D is unclear. This CDR3 has 13 amino acids. The V gene lost 3 bases and the J gene lost 3 bases, with 11 bases spanning the gap. The germline gives CDR1 DFQATT, CDR2 SNEGSKA (reference sequence). CDR3 in amino acids: CSASVRRDTEAFF. For the CDR3, the DNA is TGCAGTGCTAGTGTCCGGAGGGACACTGAAGCTTTCTTT.

The chain couples TRBV7-2 to TRBJ1-1, with TRBD1 matching over 8 bases. Germline CDR1 and CDR2: SGHTA and FQGNSA. There are 15 residues in the CDR3. Trimming took 2 bases from V and 1 from J; bases not matched to a gene: 3. CDR3: CASSLPGQGNTEAFF. DNA for the CDR3: TGTGCCAGCAGCTTACCAGGACAGGGGAACACTGAAGCTTTCTTT.

V and J are TRBV11-3 and TRBJ2-1, with D perhaps matching TRBD2 (6 bases). Germline CDR1 SGHNT, CDR2 YENEEA. This CDR3 comprises 15 residues. Trimming removed 0 bases at V and 3 bases at J, with 9 bases between. The DNA of the CDR3 is TGTGCCAGCAGCTTAGAAGGGACTCGCTACAATGAGCAGTTCTTC. As protein: CASSLEGTRYNEQFF.

In this sample, this clone turned up once. The CDR3 bases are TGTGCCAGTACCCACAAACGGCCGGGACAGGGATTCGATCAGCCCCAGCATTTT. Amino acid sequence: CASTHKRPGQGFDQPQHF. The rearrangement links TRBV19 to TRBJ1-5; 9 positions match TRBD1. V lost 7 bases, J lost 5 bases, and 18 bases stayed unmatched. This CDR3 spans 18 amino acids. The germline V gene has CDR1 LNHDA and CDR2 SQIVND (reference sequence).

The chain couples TRBV4-1 to TRBJ1-5; possible D gene TRBD1, 5 bases. CDR3 length: 15 residues. V was cut by 4 bases and J by 6 bases, with 16 bases left in between. Germline CDR1 is MGHRA and CDR2 is YSYEKL. The CDR3 DNA follows: TGCGCCAGCAGCCTAGGGGTTCAGGACGGTCAGCCCCAGCATTTT. Protein product: CASSLGVQDGQPQHF.

In nucleotides, the CDR3 is TGTGCCAGCAGTTTATCCGGAGATGCGAACACCGGGGAGCTGTTTTTT. This translates into CASSLSGDANTGELFF. The V call is TRBV28, the J call TRBJ2-2; D is uncertain. The CDR3 is 16 amino acids. V lost 1 base and J 0 bases, leaving 9 bases between the germline ends. The germline V gene encodes CDR1 MDHEN and CDR2 SYDVKM.

V gene TRBV10-3 combines with J gene TRBJ1-1; D is uncertain. This CDR3 region has 15 residues. Germline CDR1 and CDR2: ENHRY and SYGVKD. V was shortened by 0 bases and J by 0 bases, with 8 bases between the two germline ends. The CDR3 sequence is CAISESAGMNTEAFF. CDR3 DNA: TGTGCCATCAGTGAGTCGGCGGGGATGAACACTGAAGCTTTCTTT.

The chain carries TRBV29-1 and TRBJ2-6; D gene unclear. Per the germline V gene, CDR1 is SQVTM and CDR2 is ANQGSEA. The length of the CDR3 is 13 residues. Trimming removed 4 bases at V and 2 bases at J, with 6 bases between. In DNA form, the CDR3 reads TGCAGCGTTGTCCGAGCTGGGGCCAACGTCCTGACTTTC. Protein: CSVVRAGANVLTF.

The rearrangement links TRBV25-1 to TRBJ1-4, with D possibly being TRBD1 (5 bases). CDR3 length equals 14 residues. CDR1 is MGHDK, CDR2 SYGVNS, per germline. Trimming pared 7 bases from V and 4 bases from J, leaving 13 bases between. CDR3: CASKGRTYNEKLFF. As DNA, the CDR3 is TGTGCCAGCAAAGGGCGGACATATAATGAAAAACTGTTTTTT.

The CDR3 region has the DNA TGCAGTGTTAACATAGCGGAGCAGTACTTC. Protein: CSVNIAEQYF. The V and J genes are TRBV20-1 and TRBJ2-7; D possibly corresponds to TRBD2 (5 bases). The ends were cut back, 7 bases at V and 7 bases at J, with 11 bases in the middle. In germline, CDR1 is DFQATT, CDR2 SNEGSKA (reference sequence). CDR3 length equals 10 residues.

This chain links TRBV21-1 with TRBJ2-5; the DNA was not compared with TRBD2, the D call given in the table. TRBV21-1 is shown as a pseudogene. This CDR3 is 13 amino acids long. The CDR3 DNA sequence: TGTGCCAGCAGCATTGGGACTGAAGAGACCCAGTACTTC. Translation gives CASSIGTEETQYF.

To note about this clone: Other nucleotide sequences in the sample specify the same CDR3. The genes are TRBV5-4 and TRBJ1-1, with a tentative D call TRBD1 (6 bases). Germline loops: CDR1 SGHNT, CDR2 YYREEE (reference sequence). This CDR3 is built from 14 residues. Trimming pared 4 bases from V and 1 base from J, leaving 11 bases between. CDR3 nucleotides: TGTGCCAGCAGCCCTGGACAGCGGAACACTGAAGCTTTCTTT. Translating gives CASSPGQRNTEAFF.

V usage is TRBV20-1 and J usage is TRBJ2-7; D is possibly TRBD1 (5 bases). CDR1 DFQATT and CDR2 SNEGSKA come from the germline V gene (reference sequence). Trimming pared 5 bases from V and 6 bases from J, leaving 11 bases between. The CDR3 runs 11 residues. This CDR3 is CSAQGGAEQYF. CDR3 coding DNA: TGCAGTGCTCAGGGTGGGGCCGAGCAGTACTTC.

This chain connects TRBV4-2 to TRBJ2-3; TRBD1 aligns across 11 bases. CDR1 and CDR2 (germline): LGHNA, YNFKEQ. The junction had 6 bases not matched to a gene; V was cut back by 1 base and J by 3 bases. This CDR3 comprises 17 residues. CDR3 nucleotides: TGTGCCAGCAGCCAAGCTGCGGGACAGGGGGTAACAGATACGCAGTATTTT. Its protein is CASSQAAGQGVTDTQYF.

In this sample, this clone turned up once. The V call is TRBV5-4, the J call TRBJ2-1; TRBD1 might be the D (6 bases). The germline CDR1 and CDR2 sequences are SGHNT and YYREEE (reference sequence). CDR3 length equals 14 residues. V was cut by 1 base and J by 8 bases, with 13 bases left in between. The CDR3 DNA reads TGTGCCAGCAGCTTGTATACAGGGAACGATGAGCAGTTCTTC. Encoded protein: CASSLYTGNDEQFF.